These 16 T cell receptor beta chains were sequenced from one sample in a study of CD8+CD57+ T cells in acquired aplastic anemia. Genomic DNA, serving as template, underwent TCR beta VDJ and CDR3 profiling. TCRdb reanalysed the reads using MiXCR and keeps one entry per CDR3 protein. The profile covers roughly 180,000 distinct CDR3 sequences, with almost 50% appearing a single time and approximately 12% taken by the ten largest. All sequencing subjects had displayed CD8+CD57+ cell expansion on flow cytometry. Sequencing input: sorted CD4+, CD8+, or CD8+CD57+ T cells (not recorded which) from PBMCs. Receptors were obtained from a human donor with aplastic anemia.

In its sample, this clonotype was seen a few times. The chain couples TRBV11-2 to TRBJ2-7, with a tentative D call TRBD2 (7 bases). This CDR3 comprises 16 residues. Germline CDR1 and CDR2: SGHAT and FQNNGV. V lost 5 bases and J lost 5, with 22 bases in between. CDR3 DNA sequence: TGTGCCAGCAGCCCCCCTGGGGGGGGCCTTCGGGACGAGCAGTACTTC. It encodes CASSPPGGGLRDEQYF.

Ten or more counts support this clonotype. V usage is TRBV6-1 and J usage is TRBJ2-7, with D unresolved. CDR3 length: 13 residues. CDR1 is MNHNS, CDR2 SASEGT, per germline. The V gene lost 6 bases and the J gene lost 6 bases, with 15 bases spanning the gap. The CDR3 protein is CASRKGERGEQYF. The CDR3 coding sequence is TGTGCCAGCAGAAAGGGCGAGAGAGGCGAGCAGTACTTC.

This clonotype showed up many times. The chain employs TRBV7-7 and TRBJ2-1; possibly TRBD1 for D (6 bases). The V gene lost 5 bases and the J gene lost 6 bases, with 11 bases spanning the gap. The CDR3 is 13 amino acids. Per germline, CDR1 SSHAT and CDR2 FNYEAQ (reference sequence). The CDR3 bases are TGTGCCAGCAGCCCCGGGACAATCAATGAGCAGTTCTTC. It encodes CASSPGTINEQFF.

CDR3 DNA sequence: TGTGCCAGCAGCGCTCAGGGGGAAAAGGATGGCTACACCTTC. Translated: CASSAQGEKDGYTF. The J gene is TRBJ1-2, the V gene TRBV7-9; 7 nucleotides line up with TRBD1. Germline V gene lookup returns CDR1 SEHNR and CDR2 FQNEAQ (reference sequence). With 5 bases clipped from V and 6 bases from J, the junction kept 9 bases outside the gene matches. The CDR3 is made up of 14 amino acids.

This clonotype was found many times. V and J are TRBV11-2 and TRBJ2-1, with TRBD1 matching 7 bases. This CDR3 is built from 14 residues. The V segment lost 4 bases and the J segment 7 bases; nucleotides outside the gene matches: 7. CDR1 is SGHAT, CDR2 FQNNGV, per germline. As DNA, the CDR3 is TGTGCCAGCAGCTATGAACTCAGGGGGAATGAGCAGTTCTTC. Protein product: CASSYELRGNEQFF.

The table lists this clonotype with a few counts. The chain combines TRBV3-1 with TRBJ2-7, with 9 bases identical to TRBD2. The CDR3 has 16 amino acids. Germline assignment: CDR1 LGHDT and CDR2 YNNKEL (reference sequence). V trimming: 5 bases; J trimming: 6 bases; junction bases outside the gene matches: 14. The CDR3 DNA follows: TGTGCCAGCAGCGCGTTTCTAGCGGGGACGGGAGGCGAGCAGTACTTC. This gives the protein CASSAFLAGTGGEQYF.

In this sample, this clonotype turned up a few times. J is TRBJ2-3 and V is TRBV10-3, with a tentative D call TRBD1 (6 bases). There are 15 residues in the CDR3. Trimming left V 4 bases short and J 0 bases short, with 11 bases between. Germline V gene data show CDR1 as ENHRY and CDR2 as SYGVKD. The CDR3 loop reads CAISVDSTSTDTQYF. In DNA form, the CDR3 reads TGTGCCATCAGTGTGGACAGTACTAGCACAGATACGCAGTATTTT.

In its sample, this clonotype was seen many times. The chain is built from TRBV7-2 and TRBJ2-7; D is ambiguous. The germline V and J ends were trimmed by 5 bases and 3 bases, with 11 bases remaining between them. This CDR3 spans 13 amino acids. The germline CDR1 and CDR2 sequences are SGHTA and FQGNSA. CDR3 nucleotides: TGTGCCAGCAGCCCATCGCAGATCTACGAGCAGTACTTC. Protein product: CASSPSQIYEQYF.

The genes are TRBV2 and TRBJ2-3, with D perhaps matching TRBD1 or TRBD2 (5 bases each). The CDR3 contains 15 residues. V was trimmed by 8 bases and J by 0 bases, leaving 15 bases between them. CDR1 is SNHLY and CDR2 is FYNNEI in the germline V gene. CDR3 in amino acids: CASLSGTGSTDTQYF. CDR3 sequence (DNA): TGTGCCAGCCTGTCCGGGACGGGAAGCACAGATACGCAGTATTTT. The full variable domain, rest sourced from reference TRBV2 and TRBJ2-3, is EPEVTQTPSHQVTQMGQEVILRCVPISNHLYFYWYRQILGQKVEFLVSFYNNEISEKSEIFDDQFSVERPDGSNFTLKIRSTKLEDSAMYFCASLSGTGSTDTQYFGPGTRLTVL.

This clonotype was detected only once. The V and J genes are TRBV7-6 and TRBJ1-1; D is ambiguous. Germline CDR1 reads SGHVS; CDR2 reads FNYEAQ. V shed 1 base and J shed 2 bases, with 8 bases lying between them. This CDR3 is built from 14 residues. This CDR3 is CASSLEGINTEAFF. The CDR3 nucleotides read TGTGCCAGCAGCTTAGAAGGCATAAACACTGAAGCTTTCTTT.

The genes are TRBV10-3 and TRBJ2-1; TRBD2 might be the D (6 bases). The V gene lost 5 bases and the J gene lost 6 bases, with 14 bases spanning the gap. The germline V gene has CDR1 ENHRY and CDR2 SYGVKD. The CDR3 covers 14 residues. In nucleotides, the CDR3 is TGTGCCATCAGTCCGGGCCTAGCGACCAATGAGCAGTTCTTC. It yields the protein CAISPGLATNEQFF.

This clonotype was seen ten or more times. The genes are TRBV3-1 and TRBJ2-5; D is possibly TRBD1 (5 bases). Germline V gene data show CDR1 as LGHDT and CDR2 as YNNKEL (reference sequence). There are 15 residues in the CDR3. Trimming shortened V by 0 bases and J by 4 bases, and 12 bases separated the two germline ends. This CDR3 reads CASSQDPQARETQYF. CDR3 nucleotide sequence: TGTGCCAGCAGCCAAGACCCACAGGCGAGAGAGACCCAGTACTTC.

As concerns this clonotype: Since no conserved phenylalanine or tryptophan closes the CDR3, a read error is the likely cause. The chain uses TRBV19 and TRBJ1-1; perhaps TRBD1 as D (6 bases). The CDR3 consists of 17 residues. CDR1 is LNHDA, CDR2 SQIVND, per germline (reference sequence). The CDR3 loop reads CASSIRYRDWIGTEAFL. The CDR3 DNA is TGTGCCAGTAGTATCCGATACAGGGATTGGATAGGAACTGAGGCTTTCCTT.

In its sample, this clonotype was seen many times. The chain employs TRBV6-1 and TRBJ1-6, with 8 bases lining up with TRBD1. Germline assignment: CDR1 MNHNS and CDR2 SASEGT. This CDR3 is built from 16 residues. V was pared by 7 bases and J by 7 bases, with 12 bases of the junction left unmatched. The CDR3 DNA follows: TGTGCCAGCACGCCCGCCAGGGGGCAAAGGAATTCACCCCTCCACTTT. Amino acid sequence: CASTPARGQRNSPLHF.

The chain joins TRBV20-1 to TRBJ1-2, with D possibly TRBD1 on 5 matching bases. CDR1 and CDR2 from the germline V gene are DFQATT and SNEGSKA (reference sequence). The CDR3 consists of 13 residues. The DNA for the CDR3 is TGCAGCACTGGAGGGGAGGGGACCTATGGCTACACCTTC. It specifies CSTGGEGTYGYTF.

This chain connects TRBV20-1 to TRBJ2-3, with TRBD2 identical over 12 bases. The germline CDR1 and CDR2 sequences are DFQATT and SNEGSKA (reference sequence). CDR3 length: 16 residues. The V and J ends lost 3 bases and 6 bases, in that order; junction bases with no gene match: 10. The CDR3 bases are TGCAGTGCTAGTGGCAGACTAGCGGGAGCGATGGATACGCAGTATTTT. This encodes CSASGRLAGAMDTQYF.